Each of the 12 T cell receptor beta chains below was sequenced from the same sample in a study of cytomegalovirus exposure and HLA in healthy donors. In the PCR, 60 Vbeta and 13 Jbeta primers were used. The repertoire was sequenced with immunoSEQ multiplex PCR; TCRdb's copy has only in-frame clones and lacks some. The sample has some 200,000 clones; roughly three quarters are singletons. Sequences were obtained from PBMCs. All receptors derive from a man in his forties or fifties in good health and CMV-seronegative.

J is TRBJ2-1 and V is TRBV20-1, with D uncertain. V was pared by 1 base and J by 10 bases, with 8 bases between. There are 11 residues in the CDR3. CDR1 is DFQATT, CDR2 SNEGSKA, per germline (reference sequence). CDR3 region: CSARVLYEQFF. CDR3 coding DNA: TGCAGTGCTAGAGTCCTATACGAGCAGTTCTTC.

The V gene is TRBV28, the J gene TRBJ2-7; a weak D match, TRBD2 (6 bases). CDR3 length: 14 amino acids. V lost 6 bases and J 4 bases, leaving 16 bases between the germline ends. Looked up from germline, CDR1 is MDHEN and CDR2 is SYDVKM. The CDR3 nucleotides read TGTGCCAGCAGCCCGGGGGACCCCGGGTACGAGCAGTACTTC. As protein: CASSPGDPGYEQYF.

The chain employs TRBV6-1 and TRBJ2-1; a possible D gene is TRBD2 (5 bases). Germline assignment: CDR1 MNHNS and CDR2 SASEGT. V was trimmed by 5 bases and J by 1 base, leaving 9 bases between them. The CDR3 loop spans 14 amino acids. CDR3: CASSYRESYNEQFF. The CDR3 nucleotides read TGTGCCAGCAGTTATCGGGAATCCTACAATGAGCAGTTCTTC.

This clone has more than one count but fewer than ten. This chain connects TRBV19 to TRBJ1-3; 7 bases are shared with TRBD1. Germline CDR1 LNHDA, CDR2 SQIVND (reference sequence). The V and J ends lost 4 bases and 8 bases, in that order; junction bases with no gene match: 14. There are 16 residues in the CDR3. This CDR3 is CASSKSSTGSADTIYF. The CDR3 nucleotides are TGTGCCAGTAGTAAAAGTTCGACAGGGTCGGCAGACACCATATATTTT.

This clone was observed a single time. Its ends do not fully match the called genes, so a read error is possible. The chain recombines TRBV5-4 with TRBJ2-3, with 12 bases matching TRBD2. The CDR3 length is 14 residues. Germline lookup yields CDR1 SGHNT and CDR2 YYREEE (reference sequence). The CDR3 spells CASGLMTSGGTQYF. CDR3 DNA sequence: TGTGCCAGCGGCTTGATGACTAGCGGGGGCACGCAGTATTTT.

This clone was detected once. The gene calls are TRBV5-4 and TRBJ2-3; TRBD2 is a possible D gene (6 bases). The V gene lost 0 bases and the J gene lost 2 bases, with 16 bases spanning the gap. Per germline, CDR1 SGHNT and CDR2 YYREEE (reference sequence). The CDR3 covers 17 residues. The CDR3 nucleotides read TGTGCCAGCAGCTTGGTTGGGGGACTGAAGGTCACAGATACGCAGTATTTT. Amino acid sequence: CASSLVGGLKVTDTQYF.

This chain links TRBV6-1 with TRBJ2-4, with TRBD2 matching 8 bases. Per germline, CDR1 MNHNS and CDR2 SASEGT. V was pared by 2 bases and J by 3 bases, with 6 bases of the junction left unmatched. This CDR3 has 16 amino acids. CDR3 bases: TGTGCCAGCAGTGAAACGAGCGGGAGAGTCAAAAACATTCAGTACTTC. This translates into CASSETSGRVKNIQYF.

The chain carries TRBV27 and TRBJ1-2, with TRBD1 matching 8 bases. The CDR3 is 14 residues long. V trimming: 4 bases; J trimming: 2 bases; junction bases outside the gene matches: 3. Germline loops: CDR1 MNHEY, CDR2 SMNVEV (reference sequence). CDR3 region: CASSSRTGNYGYTF. CDR3 sequence (DNA): TGTGCCAGCAGTTCGAGGACAGGGAACTATGGCTACACCTTC.

This clone was recorded a few times. The chain combines TRBV6-1 with TRBJ1-4; 7 bases match TRBD1. Germline V gene data show CDR1 as MNHNS and CDR2 as SASEGT. Trimming took 2 bases from V and 8 from J; bases not matched to a gene: 11. This CDR3 contains 16 residues. CDR3 residues: CASSELGGQGGEKLFF. The CDR3 coding sequence is TGTGCCAGCAGTGAACTGGGCGGGCAGGGGGGCGAAAAACTGTTTTTT.

This clone appeared a few times. The chain carries TRBV5-6 and TRBJ1-2; 11 bases fit TRBD1. The CDR3 has 16 amino acids. CDR1 is SGHDT, CDR2 YYEEEE, per germline. Trimming cost V 4 bases and J 8 bases; bases outside gene matches: 13. The CDR3 here is CASSPYFGQGAEGYTF. CDR3 sequence (DNA): TGTGCCAGCAGCCCTTACTTCGGACAGGGGGCAGAAGGCTACACCTTC.

The chain recombines TRBV7-9 with TRBJ2-1, with TRBD2 as a possible D gene (5 bases). The V end lost 5 bases, the J end lost 5 bases, and 19 bases lay between the germline ends. This CDR3 comprises 16 residues. The germline V gene encodes CDR1 SEHNR and CDR2 FQNEAQ (reference sequence). The CDR3 is CASSRARGPSHNEQFF. The CDR3 DNA sequence: TGTGCCAGCAGCCGAGCCAGAGGGCCGTCCCACAATGAGCAGTTCTTC.

V and J are TRBV28 and TRBJ2-2; D may be TRBD1 (5 bases). V lost 8 bases and J lost 5, with 21 bases in between. Germline-derived CDR1 and CDR2 are MDHEN and SYDVKM. This CDR3 is 16 amino acids long. The CDR3 spells CASLSSQGVGTGELFF. Written as DNA, the CDR3 is TGTGCCAGCCTCTCCTCGCAGGGTGTGGGTACCGGGGAGCTGTTTTTT. Combining the CDR3 with reference TRBV28 and TRBJ2-2 gives the whole variable domain DVKVTQSSRYLVKRTGEKVFLECVQDMDHENMFWYRQDPGLGLRLIYFSYDVKMKEKGDIPEGYSVSREKKERFSLILESASTNQTSMYLCASLSSQGVGTGELFFGEGSRLTVL.